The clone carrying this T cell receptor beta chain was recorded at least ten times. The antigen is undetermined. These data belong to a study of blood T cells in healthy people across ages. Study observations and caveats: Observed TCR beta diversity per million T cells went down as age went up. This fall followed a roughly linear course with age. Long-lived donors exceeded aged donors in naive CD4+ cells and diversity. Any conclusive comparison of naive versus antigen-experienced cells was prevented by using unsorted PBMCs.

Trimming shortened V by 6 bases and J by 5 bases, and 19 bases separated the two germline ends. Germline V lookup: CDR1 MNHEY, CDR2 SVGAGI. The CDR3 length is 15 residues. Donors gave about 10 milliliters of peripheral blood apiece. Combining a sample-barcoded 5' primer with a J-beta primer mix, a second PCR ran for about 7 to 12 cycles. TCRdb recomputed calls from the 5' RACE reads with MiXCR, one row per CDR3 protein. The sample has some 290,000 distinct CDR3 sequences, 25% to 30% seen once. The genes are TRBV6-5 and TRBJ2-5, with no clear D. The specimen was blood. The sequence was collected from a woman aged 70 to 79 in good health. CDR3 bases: TGTGCCAGCAGGCCCGACCCTGATCAGTGGGAGACCCAGTACTTC. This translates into CASRPDPDQWETQYF.